This T cell receptor (beta chain) appears in the sequencing data of a study of T cell responses to AZD1222 COVID-19 vaccine. Study conclusions and caveats: Along spike, vaccine-associated CD4 TCRs were found throughout, with dominance at 160-218 and 743-854. Increased Spike-specific TCR breadth and depth were observed after two AZD1222 doses. It should be noted that donors were predominantly white British and more often female, and clonal diversity was possibly underestimated.

TCRdb's copy holds only in-frame clones and misses some; the assay was immunoSEQ multiplex PCR. The sample has some 120,000 clones, roughly 87% seen once. This clone has only one observation. Its specificity is not known. Second doses that came at about 4 or about 12 weeks were put together. This material consisted of peripheral blood, taken 28 days after the second AZD1222 dose. The receptor was derived from an adult who received the AZD1222 COVID-19 vaccine.

The CDR3 DNA sequence: TGTGCCAGCAGCGTAGTATCCGACAGCACGCGAGCTTTCTTT. Protein sequence: CASSVVSDSTRAFF. V and J are TRBV9 and TRBJ1-1, with a tentative D call TRBD1 (5 bases). The germline V and J ends were trimmed by 0 bases and 10 bases, with 16 bases remaining between them. This CDR3 comprises 14 residues. Germline lookup yields CDR1 SGDLS and CDR2 YYNGEE.